This T cell receptor beta chain appears in the sequencing data of a study of blood T cell repertoires in COVID-19 (dated by TCRdb to about 2020). Regarding the complete study: The collaborator samples originated in the United States, Italy and Spain and spanned the acute and convalescent phases of COVID-19. Subjects who had been exposed to COVID-19, were actively infected with it, or had recovered from it provided the deeply sampled blood TCRbeta repertoires that made up the dataset. The material from the prospective study consisted of cDNA or gDNA derived from T cells, B-cell-depleted T cells, or PBMCs. Nearly every sample came with metadata listing a de-identified subject ID, COVID-19 status, age in years and sex. The repertoires were released in a freely available public database intended as a resource for research on the immune response to SARS-CoV-2. HLA class I and class II types, where available, came from metadata supplied by the sample provider rather than from assay-based typing. The samples were drawn from two sources: the first 160 participants of the ongoing ImmuneRACE study, and 950 to 1,500 subjects contributed by 6 global collaborators. Study-level results and caveats: Clinical and demographic metadata were provided uncurated, with the amount varying by source and participant.

The immunoSEQ Assay, a bias-controlled multiplex PCR, was used to amplify TCRbeta CDR3 regions from genomic DNA. The authors' pipeline ran thus. The number of nucleated cells in each sample was estimated by amplification of reference gene primers within the assay. To quantify the absolute abundance of each unique TCRbeta CDR3 rearrangement, sequence reads were collapsed and filtered. Productive Simpson clonality was computed per sample as the square root of Simpson's diversity index over productive rearrangements. TCRdb retrieved this table from immuneACCESS and kept in-frame rearrangements only. Not all clones are present; in checked studies, unresolved V genes account for under half, and no reason is known for the remainder. The V and J calls and clone size were taken over from that table, and D and trimming were inferred from the DNA. Present in this sample are hundreds of thousands of clones, roughly nine tenths of which were seen just once. The top ten constitute around 7.8% of the sample.

Samples from volunteer blood donors who had recovered from COVID-19 were contributed by a second Seattle source. Whole blood was collected in K2EDTA tubes by collaborating institutions according to the institutions' own protocols. For TCRbeta analysis, collaborator samples were shipped as frozen whole blood, as isolated PBMCs, or as DNA extracted from either sample type. As concerns this clone: The antigen it binds to is not known. Base qualities are missing; no much larger clone stands one base away.

The CDR3 holds 16 amino acids from the cysteine to the phenylalanine. Left in the record is the CDR3 DNA by itself, 48 bases read in frame from the first base. The chain couples TRBV21-1 to TRBJ2-7; the D call TRBD1 from the table was never checked on the DNA. TRBV21-1 represents a pseudogene. Sequenced sample: peripheral blood. The clonotype originates from a man aged 55 to 70 who had recovered from COVID-19. The nucleotide sequence is TGTGCCAGCAGCAAAGTAGGCGGTACAGGGGAGCTAGAGCAGTACTTC. Translated, this gives CASSKVGGTGELEQYF.